This TCR beta chain appears in the sequencing data of a study of T cell repertoires in cytomegalovirus infection. About the study: CMV epitopes, recently identified HLA-C-restricted and well-studied HLA-B-restricted, were used.

A single record per CDR3 protein comes from TCRdb applying MiXCR to the reads. The data hold tens of thousands of distinct CDR3 sequences, with roughly a fifth observed a single time. Germline V gives CDR1 SGHRS, CDR2 YFSETQ. Trimming removed 0 bases from V and 8 bases from J, with 17 bases in between. The CDR3 spans 16 residues. Comment on this clonotype: Antigen unknown.

This clonotype was obtained from a human donor in good health (CMV status not recorded). Some clones in this sample may be carry-over from other donors' samples. The sequencing used CD8+ T cells from cultured PBMCs, collected from culture after CMV antigen stimulation. This chain connects TRBV5-1 to TRBJ1-4; D gene unclear. The CDR3 DNA reads TGCGCCAGCAGCTTGGAACCCAGCAGATATGGCGAAAAACTGTTTTTT. As protein: CASSLEPSRYGEKLFF.